This T cell receptor (beta chain) was observed in a study of beta chain features in type 1 diabetes. Study-wide results and caveats: In all four CD4+ subsets, TCRB CDR3 length was significantly, moderately reduced in type 1 diabetes.

Expressed TCRB transcripts were sequenced after all isolated RNA was converted to cDNA. The protocol was immunoSEQ multiplex PCR, while the TCRdb copy is restricted to in-frame clones and leaves out a portion. The sample contains 120,000 or so clones, around 16% of which appear only once. On average, the one heparinised blood draw given by each donor was roughly 100 mL. Sorting gave populations that all exceeded 95% purity. V dropped 6 bases and J dropped 1 base, with 12 bases sitting between them. The CDR3 covers 14 residues. Germline V gene sequence: CDR1 MNHEY, CDR2 SVGAGI. This clone was seen only a few times. Its antigen is as yet unknown.

The sample comprised central memory CD4+ T cells from blood. This rearrangement joins TRBV6-5 to TRBJ1-1; D ambiguous. The TCR originated in a man aged 18 to 35 with type 1 diabetes. The DNA of the CDR3 is TGTGCCAGCAGAATGGACGGGAGGAACACTGAAGCTTTCTTT. Encoded protein: CASRMDGRNTEAFF.